These 4 T cell receptor beta chains were sequenced from one sample in a study of regulatory T cells in long-lasting Graves disease. Time point reported: persistent/refractory GD, antithyroid drugs over 5 years with positive TRAb. PBMC RNA was the source of the TCR library. TCR beta libraries were built with iRepertoire HTBI primers and Arm-PCR of CDR3 regions. TCRdb ran MiXCR on the multiplex PCR reads and lists one entry per CDR3 protein. The profile shows under 500,000 distinct CDR3 sequences, roughly 20% of them singletons. The source material was peripheral blood mononuclear cells (PBMCs), sampled when the disease was refractory, from a patient treated with antithyroid drugs. These receptors all come from a female donor with Graves disease.

CDR3 amino acids: CAWSVRSGGSYNSPLHF. The CDR3 DNA sequence: TGTGCCTGGAGTGTACGGTCAGGTGGCTCCTATAATTCACCCCTCCACTTT. The rearrangement joins TRBV30 to TRBJ1-6; no clear D. Germline V gene sequence: CDR1 GTSNPN, CDR2 SVGIG (reference sequence). V was trimmed by 0 bases and J by 0 bases, leaving 12 bases between them. The CDR3 is 17 amino acids.

This clonotype was recorded many times. The chain joins TRBV5-1 to TRBJ1-1; 7 bases match TRBD1. Losses at the gene ends were 4 bases for V and 1 base for J; bases not matched to a gene: 7. CDR3 length equals 15 residues. From germline, CDR1 is SGHRS and CDR2 YFSETQ. The CDR3 protein is CASSPVWTGNTEAFF. CDR3 sequence (DNA): TGCGCCAGCAGCCCCGTTTGGACAGGGAACACTGAAGCTTTCTTT.

The sample holds a few counts of this clonotype. The V call is TRBV7-2, the J call TRBJ2-2, with D uncertain. The V end was cut by 5 bases, the J end by 7 bases, with 8 bases between. The CDR3 sequence is 12 residues long. Germline CDR1 reads SGHTA; CDR2 reads FQGNSA. DNA for the CDR3: TGTGCCAGCAGCCTACTTGTCGGGGAGCTGTTTTTT. Its protein is CASSLLVGELFF.

The V and J genes are TRBV2 and TRBJ1-6; D not certain. V was cut by 8 bases and J by 13 bases, with 18 bases left in between. The CDR3 loop spans 13 amino acids. Germline lookup yields CDR1 SNHLY and CDR2 FYNNEI. The DNA for the CDR3 is TGTGCCAGCCAGAGTGGACCGAGGGCCCCCCTCCACTTT. Protein sequence: CASQSGPRAPLHF.